The 14 T cell receptor beta chains given below trace back to one sample, sequenced in a study of T-cell reconstitution after alpha-beta-depleted transplantation in children. Unique molecular identifiers tagged the TCRbeta library. MiXCR, run by TCRdb on the PCR reads, gives a single entry per CDR3 protein. The sample has hundreds of thousands of distinct CDR3 sequences, 16% seen once. The sequenced sample was PBMCs from the stem cell graft donor, obtained from the stem cell graft. Every receptor here comes from a human donor who donated a stem cell graft to a child with acute myeloid leukemia.

As to this clonotype: This may arise from a read error, as a much more abundant clone is one base away. The chain employs TRBV29-1 and TRBJ1-2, with D possibly being TRBD1 (5 bases). CDR1 is SQVTM and CDR2 is ANQGSEA in the germline V gene. There are 12 residues in the CDR3. The CDR3 DNA follows: TGCAGCGCCACTGAGGGGAGATATGGCCACACCTTC. Translating gives CSATEGRYGHTF.

This chain connects TRBV18 to TRBJ2-7, with D perhaps assigned TRBD1 or TRBD2 (6 bases each). The CDR3 is 15 amino acids. Germline-derived CDR1 and CDR2 are KGHSH and LQKENI. V lost 3 bases to trimming and J lost 2 bases, with 14 bases between them. The CDR3 loop is CASSPGAGEAYEQYF. In DNA, the CDR3 is TGTGCCAGCTCACCCGGGGCAGGGGAGGCCTACGAGCAGTACTTC.

In this sample, this clonotype turned up a few times. Germline and junction disagree at one end, which may indicate a read error. The chain uses TRBV7-9 and TRBJ2-6; possibly TRBD2 for D (5 bases). CDR1 is SEHNR and CDR2 is FQNEAQ in the germline V gene (reference sequence). This CDR3 region has 15 residues. The CDR3 DNA reads as TGCGCCAGCAGCCCCGGGGTCTCTGGGGCCAACGTCCTGACTTTC. It yields the protein CASSPGVSGANVLTF.

V is TRBV10-3 and J is TRBJ2-3, with TRBD2 matching 9 bases. Germline values: CDR1 ENHRY, CDR2 SYGVKD. The CDR3 length is 18 residues. V gave up 0 bases and J gave up 1 base; unmatched junction bases: 8. CDR3 sequence reads: CAISESELLAGRTDTQYF. The CDR3 DNA is TGTGCCATCAGTGAGTCGGAGTTGCTAGCGGGGCGCACAGATACGCAGTATTTT.

The CDR3 DNA sequence: TGTGCCAGCACCCGGGGAGCGGGTTCCTACGAGCAGTACTTC. This sequence encodes CASTRGAGSYEQYF. The rearrangement links TRBV9 to TRBJ2-7, with D perhaps TRBD2 (6 bases). Trimming shortened V by 6 bases and J by 1 base, and 14 bases separated the two germline ends. The CDR3 loop spans 14 amino acids. CDR1 SGDLS and CDR2 YYNGEE come from the germline V gene.

This clonotype has just a few counts. The gene calls are TRBV4-1 and TRBJ2-2; no firm D call. The length of the CDR3 is 13 residues. Germline CDR1 is MGHRA and CDR2 is YSYEKL. V lost 1 base and J lost 6, with 6 bases in between. The CDR3 region is CASSQGRAGELFF. CDR3 DNA: TGCGCCAGCAGCCAAGGAAGGGCCGGGGAGCTGTTTTTT.

The genes are TRBV20-1 and TRBJ2-1; 10 bases match TRBD2. Losses at the gene ends were 2 bases for V and 0 bases for J; bases not matched to a gene: 10. Germline V gives CDR1 DFQATT, CDR2 SNEGSKA (reference sequence). The CDR3 spans 18 residues. The CDR3 DNA is TGCAGTGCTAGATCAGCTAGCGGGGGCCCGAGCTCCTACAATGAGCAGTTCTTC. Translating gives CSARSASGGPSSYNEQFF.

This clonotype was seen at least ten times. The CDR3 nucleotides read TGCAGTGCTAGAGAGGAGTGGACAGACACTGGAAACACCATATATTTT. Protein product: CSAREEWTDTGNTIYF. The chain combines TRBV20-1 with TRBJ1-3; perhaps TRBD1 as D (6 bases). The germline CDR1 and CDR2 sequences are DFQATT and SNEGSKA (reference sequence). The CDR3 totals 16 residues. V was trimmed by 0 bases and J by 2 bases, leaving 14 bases between them.

Concerning this clonotype itself: This could be a read error, since a much larger clone is one nucleotide away. The CDR3: CASSWGQHF. The CDR3 DNA follows: TGCGCCAGCAGCTGGGGGCAGCACTTC. The chain is built from TRBV5-1 and TRBJ2-7, with a tentative D call TRBD1 (6 bases). Germline CDR1 is SGHRS and CDR2 is YFSETQ. This CDR3 region has 9 residues.

This clonotype was found a few times. J is TRBJ1-2 and V is TRBV9; no reliable D call. The V and J ends lost 0 bases and 6 bases respectively, with 15 bases between them. Germline values: CDR1 SGDLS, CDR2 YYNGEE. The CDR3 loop spans 15 amino acids. CDR3 loop: CASSVAQGRKDGYTF. The CDR3 nucleotides read TGTGCCAGCAGCGTAGCCCAAGGACGGAAGGATGGCTACACCTTC.

At least ten counts were recorded for this clonotype. The chain employs TRBV12-3 or TRBV12-4 and TRBJ1-1; D not certain. The CDR3 sequence is 14 residues long. The V end was cut by 2 bases, the J end by 0 bases, with 7 bases between. CDR3 region: CASSLIEMNTEAFF. The CDR3 DNA reads as TGTGCCAGCAGTTTAATCGAAATGAACACTGAAGCTTTCTTT.

This clonotype was seen at least ten times. The rearrangement joins TRBV27 to TRBJ2-1, with D perhaps TRBD2 (5 bases). Trimming left V 5 bases short and J 9 bases short, with 14 bases between. The germline gives CDR1 MNHEY, CDR2 SMNVEV (reference sequence). The CDR3 is 13 amino acids. CDR3 region: CASSTPEGFEQFF. For the CDR3, the DNA is TGTGCCAGCAGTACACCAGAGGGCTTTGAGCAGTTCTTC.

This clonotype was counted a few times. CDR3 in DNA: TGCAGTGCTAGAGAATTGAGGGGGGGTAGCGGTGGCTACACCTTC. Protein sequence: CSARELRGGSGGYTF. V usage is TRBV20-1 and J usage is TRBJ1-2, with D perhaps TRBD1 (6 bases). The V gene's germline CDR1 is DFQATT and CDR2 SNEGSKA (reference sequence). CDR3 length: 15 residues. V gave up 0 bases and J gave up 7 bases, with 18 bases separating them.

The J gene is TRBJ2-2, the V gene TRBV5-1, with 9 nucleotides matching TRBD1. The CDR3 runs to 16 residues. Germline V gene data show CDR1 as SGHRS and CDR2 as YFSETQ. Trimming removed 4 bases from V and 2 bases from J; junction bases left unmatched: 6. In DNA form, the CDR3 reads TGCGCCAGCAGCACCGGGACAGGGTCCAACACCGGGGAGCTGTTTTTT. Translating it yields CASSTGTGSNTGELFF.